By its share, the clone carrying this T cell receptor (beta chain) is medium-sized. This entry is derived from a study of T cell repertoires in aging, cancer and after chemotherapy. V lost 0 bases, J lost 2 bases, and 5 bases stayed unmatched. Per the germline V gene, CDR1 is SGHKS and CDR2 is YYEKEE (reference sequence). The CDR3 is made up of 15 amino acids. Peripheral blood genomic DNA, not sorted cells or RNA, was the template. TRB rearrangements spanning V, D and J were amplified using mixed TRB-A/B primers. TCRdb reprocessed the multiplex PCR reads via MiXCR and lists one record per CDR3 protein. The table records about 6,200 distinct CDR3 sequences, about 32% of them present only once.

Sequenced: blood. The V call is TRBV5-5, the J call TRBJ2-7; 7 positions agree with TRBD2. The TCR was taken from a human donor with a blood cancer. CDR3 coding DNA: TGTGCCAGCAGCTTGGGAGGGGACTACACCTACGAGCAGTACTTC. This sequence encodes CASSLGGDYTYEQYF.